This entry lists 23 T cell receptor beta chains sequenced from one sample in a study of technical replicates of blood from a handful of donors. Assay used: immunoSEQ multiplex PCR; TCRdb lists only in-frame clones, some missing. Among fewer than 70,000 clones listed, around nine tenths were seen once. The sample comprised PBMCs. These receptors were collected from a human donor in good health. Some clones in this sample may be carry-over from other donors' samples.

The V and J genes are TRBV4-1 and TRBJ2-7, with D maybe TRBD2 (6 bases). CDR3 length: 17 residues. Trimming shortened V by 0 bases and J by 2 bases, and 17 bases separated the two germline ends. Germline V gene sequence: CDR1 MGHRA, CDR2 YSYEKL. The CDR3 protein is CASSQDRERSPPYEQYF. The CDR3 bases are TGCGCCAGCAGCCAAGATCGGGAGAGGTCCCCCCCCTACGAGCAGTACTTC.

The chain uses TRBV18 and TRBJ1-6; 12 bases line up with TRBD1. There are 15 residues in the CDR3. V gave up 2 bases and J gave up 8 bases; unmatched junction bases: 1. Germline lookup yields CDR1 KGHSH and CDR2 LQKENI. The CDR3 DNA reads TGTGCCAGCTCACCAGGGACAGGGGGCGATTCACCCCTCCACTTT. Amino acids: CASSPGTGGDSPLHF.

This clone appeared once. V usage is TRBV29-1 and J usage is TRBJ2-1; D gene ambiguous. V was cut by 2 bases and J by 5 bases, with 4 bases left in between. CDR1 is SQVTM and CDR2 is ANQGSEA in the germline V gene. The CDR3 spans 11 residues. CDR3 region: CSVESNNEQFF. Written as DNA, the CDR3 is TGCAGCGTTGAATCCAACAATGAGCAGTTCTTC.

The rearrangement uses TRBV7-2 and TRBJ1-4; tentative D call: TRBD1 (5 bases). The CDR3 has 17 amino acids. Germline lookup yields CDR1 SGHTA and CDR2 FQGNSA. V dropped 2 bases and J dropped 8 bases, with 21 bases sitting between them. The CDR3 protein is CASSLRLIDSPWEKLFF. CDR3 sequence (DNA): TGTGCCAGCAGCTTAAGGTTGATTGACAGCCCATGGGAAAAACTGTTTTTT.

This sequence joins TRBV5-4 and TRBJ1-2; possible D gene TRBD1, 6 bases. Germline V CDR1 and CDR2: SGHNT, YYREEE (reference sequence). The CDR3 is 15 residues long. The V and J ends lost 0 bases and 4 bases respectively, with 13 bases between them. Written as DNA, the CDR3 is TGTGCCAGCAGCTTGGACAGGGCGGATATCTATGGCTACACCTTC. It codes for CASSLDRADIYGYTF.

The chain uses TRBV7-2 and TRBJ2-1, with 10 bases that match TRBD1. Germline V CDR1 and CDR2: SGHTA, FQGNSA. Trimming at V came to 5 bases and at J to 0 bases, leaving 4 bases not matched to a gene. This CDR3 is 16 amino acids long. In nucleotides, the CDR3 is TGTGCCAGCAGCAGCAGGACAGGGGGCTCCTACAATGAGCAGTTCTTC. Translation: CASSSRTGGSYNEQFF.

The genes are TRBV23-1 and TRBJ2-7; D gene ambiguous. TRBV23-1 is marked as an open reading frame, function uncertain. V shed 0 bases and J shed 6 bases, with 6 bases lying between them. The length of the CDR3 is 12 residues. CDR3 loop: CASSQSPLEQYF. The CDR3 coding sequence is TGCGCCAGCAGTCAATCCCCTCTCGAGCAGTACTTC.

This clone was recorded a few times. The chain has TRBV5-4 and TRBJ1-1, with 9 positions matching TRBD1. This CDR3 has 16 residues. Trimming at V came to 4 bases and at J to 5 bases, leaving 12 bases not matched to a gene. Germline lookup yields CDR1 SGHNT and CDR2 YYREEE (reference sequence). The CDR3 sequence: CASSPSRDRVDTEAFF. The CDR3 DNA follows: TGTGCCAGCAGCCCGTCTAGGGACAGGGTAGATACTGAAGCTTTCTTT.

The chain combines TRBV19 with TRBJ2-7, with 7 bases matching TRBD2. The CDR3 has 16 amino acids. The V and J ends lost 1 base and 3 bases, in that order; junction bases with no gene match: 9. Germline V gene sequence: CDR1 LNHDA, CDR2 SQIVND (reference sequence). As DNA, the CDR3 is TGTGCCAGTAGTATAGGGGCTGGGAGGGCCGTCTACGAGCAGTACTTC. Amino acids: CASSIGAGRAVYEQYF.

The CDR3 DNA reads TGCAGCGTTGAAGGACGCAGGGGGCTAGATGAGCAGTACTTC. As protein: CSVEGRRGLDEQYF. The chain is built from TRBV29-1 and TRBJ2-7, with 8 positions matching TRBD1. The V gene end was trimmed by 1 base and the J gene end by 7 bases; junction bases not matched to a gene: 9. Germline values: CDR1 SQVTM, CDR2 ANQGSEA. CDR3 length: 14 amino acids.

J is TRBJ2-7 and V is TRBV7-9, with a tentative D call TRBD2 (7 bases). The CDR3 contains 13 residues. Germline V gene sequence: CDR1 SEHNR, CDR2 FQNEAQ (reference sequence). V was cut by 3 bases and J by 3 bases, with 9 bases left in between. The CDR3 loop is CASSLGGLYEQYF. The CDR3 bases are TGTGCCAGCAGCTTGGGGGGGCTCTACGAGCAGTACTTC.

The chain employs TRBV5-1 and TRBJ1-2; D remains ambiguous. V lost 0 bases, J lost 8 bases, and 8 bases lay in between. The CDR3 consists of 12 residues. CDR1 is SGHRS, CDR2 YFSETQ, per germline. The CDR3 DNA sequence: TGCGCCAGCAGCTTGGCCCCTCCGGGCTACACCTTC. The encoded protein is CASSLAPPGYTF.

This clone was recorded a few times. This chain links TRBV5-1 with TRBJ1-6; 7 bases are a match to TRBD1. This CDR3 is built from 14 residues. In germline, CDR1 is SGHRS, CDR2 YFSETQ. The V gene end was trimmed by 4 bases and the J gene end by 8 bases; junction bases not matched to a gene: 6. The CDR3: CASSPAGGYSPLHF. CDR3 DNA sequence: TGCGCCAGCAGCCCCGCAGGGGGGTATTCACCCCTCCACTTT.

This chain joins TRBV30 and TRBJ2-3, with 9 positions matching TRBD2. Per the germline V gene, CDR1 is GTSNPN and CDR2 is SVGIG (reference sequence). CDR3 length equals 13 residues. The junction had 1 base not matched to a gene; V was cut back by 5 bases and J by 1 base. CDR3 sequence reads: CAWVAGGTDTQYF. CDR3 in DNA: TGTGCCTGGGTAGCGGGGGGCACAGATACGCAGTATTTT.

The CDR3 nucleotides read TGCGCCAGCAGCACCTCTCTAGCGGAAAGCTCCTACGAGCAGTACTTC. Residues: CASSTSLAESSYEQYF. The V gene is TRBV5-1, the J gene TRBJ2-7; 7 bases fit TRBD2. The CDR3 consists of 16 residues. V lost 4 bases to trimming and J lost 0 bases; unmatched junction nucleotides: 10. CDR1 is SGHRS and CDR2 is YFSETQ in the germline V gene.

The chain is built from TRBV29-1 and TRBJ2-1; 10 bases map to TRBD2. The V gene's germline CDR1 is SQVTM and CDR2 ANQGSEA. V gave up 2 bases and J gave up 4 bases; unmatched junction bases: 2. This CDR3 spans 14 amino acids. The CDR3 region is CSVETSGTYNEQFF. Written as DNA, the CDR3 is TGCAGCGTTGAAACTAGCGGGACTTACAATGAGCAGTTCTTC.

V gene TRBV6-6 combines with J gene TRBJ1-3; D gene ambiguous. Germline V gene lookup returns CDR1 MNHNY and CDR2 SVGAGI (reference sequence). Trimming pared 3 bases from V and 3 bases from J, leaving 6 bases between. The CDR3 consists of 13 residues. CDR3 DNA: TGTGCCAGCAGTTATGGAGGTGGAAACACCATATATTTT. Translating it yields CASSYGGGNTIYF.

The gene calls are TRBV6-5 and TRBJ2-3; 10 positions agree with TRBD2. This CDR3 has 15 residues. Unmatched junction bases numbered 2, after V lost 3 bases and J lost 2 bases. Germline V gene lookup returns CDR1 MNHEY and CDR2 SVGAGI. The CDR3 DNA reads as TGTGCCAGCAGTTATGGGACTAGCGACACAGATACGCAGTATTTT. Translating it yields CASSYGTSDTDTQYF.

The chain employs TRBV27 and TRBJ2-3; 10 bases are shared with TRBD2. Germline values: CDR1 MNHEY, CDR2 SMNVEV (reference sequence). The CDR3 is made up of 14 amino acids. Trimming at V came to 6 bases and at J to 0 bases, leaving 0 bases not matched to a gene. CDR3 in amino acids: CASRTSGSTDTQYF. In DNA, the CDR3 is TGTGCCAGCAGGACTAGCGGGAGCACAGATACGCAGTATTTT.

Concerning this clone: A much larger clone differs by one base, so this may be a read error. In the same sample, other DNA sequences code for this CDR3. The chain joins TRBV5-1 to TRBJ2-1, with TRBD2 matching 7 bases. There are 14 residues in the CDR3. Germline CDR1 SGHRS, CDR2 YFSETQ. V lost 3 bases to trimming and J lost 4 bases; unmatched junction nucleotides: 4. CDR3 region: CASSSSGGYNEQFF. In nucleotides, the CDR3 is TGCGCCAGCAGCTCTAGCGGCGGATACAATGAGCAGTTCTTC.

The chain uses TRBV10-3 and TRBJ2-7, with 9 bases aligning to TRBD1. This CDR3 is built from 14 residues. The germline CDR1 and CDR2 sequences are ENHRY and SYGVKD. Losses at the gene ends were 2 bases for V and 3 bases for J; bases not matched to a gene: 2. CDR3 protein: CAISEGTGSYEQYF. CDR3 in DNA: TGTGCCATCAGTGAGGGGACAGGGAGCTACGAGCAGTACTTC.

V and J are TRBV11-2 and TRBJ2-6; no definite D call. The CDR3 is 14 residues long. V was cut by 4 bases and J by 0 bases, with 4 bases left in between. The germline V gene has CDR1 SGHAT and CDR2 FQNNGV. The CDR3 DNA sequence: TGTGCCAGCAGCTCGTACTCTGGGGCCAACGTCCTGACTTTC. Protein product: CASSSYSGANVLTF.

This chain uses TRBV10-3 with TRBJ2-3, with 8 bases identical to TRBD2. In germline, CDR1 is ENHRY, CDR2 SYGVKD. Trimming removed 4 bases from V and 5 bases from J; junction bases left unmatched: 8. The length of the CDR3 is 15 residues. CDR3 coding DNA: TGTGCCATCAGTGGGGCAGCGGGGGACCTAGATACGCAGTATTTT. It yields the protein CAISGAAGDLDTQYF.